Listed here are 5 T cell receptor beta chains from one sample, sequenced in a study of cytomegalovirus exposure and HLA in healthy donors. PCR primers comprised 60 Vbeta and 13 Jbeta primers. The assay was immunoSEQ multiplex PCR, and TCRdb's table has in-frame clones only and misses some. The data contain some 130,000 clones, about two thirds of them seen just once; the ten biggest clones take up approximately 4%. Material for sequencing was PBMCs. Receptor source: a man aged 50-60 years in good health and CMV-seropositive.

The chain has TRBV5-4 and TRBJ2-1, with 9 positions matching TRBD2. The CDR3 consists of 15 residues. Germline V gene lookup returns CDR1 SGHNT and CDR2 YYREEE (reference sequence). V shed 3 bases and J 4 bases; nucleotides not matched to a gene: 5. CDR3 residues: CASSSSGGYYNEQFF. The CDR3 DNA reads as TGTGCCAGCAGCTCGAGCGGGGGGTATTACAATGAGCAGTTCTTC.

The chain joins TRBV19 to TRBJ2-2, with D unresolved. Deletions cut 5 bases from V and 5 bases from J, with 6 bases between. This CDR3 is built from 12 residues. Germline CDR1 and CDR2: LNHDA and SQIVND (reference sequence). The CDR3 DNA is TGTGCCAGTAGTTTCCGGACCGGGGAGCTGTTTTTT. Protein: CASSFRTGELFF.

The genes are TRBV19 and TRBJ1-2, with TRBD1 identical over 9 bases. CDR1 and CDR2 from the germline V gene are LNHDA and SQIVND (reference sequence). V trimming: 5 bases; J trimming: 8 bases; junction bases outside the gene matches: 9. The CDR3 covers 14 residues. In nucleotides, the CDR3 is TGTGCCAGTAGTCGTCCCGGGACAGGGATCGGCTACACCTTC. Translated, it gives CASSRPGTGIGYTF. The complete variable domain, with remaining parts taken from reference TRBV19 and TRBJ1-2, reads DGGITQSPKYLFRKEGQNVTLSCEQNLNHDAMYWYRQDPGQGLRLIYYSQIVNDFQKGDIAEGYSVSREKKESFPLTVTSAQKNPTAFYLCASSRPGTGIGYTFGSGTRLTVV.

Here the CDR3 DNA reads TGTGCCAGCAGCGCACGACTAGCGGGAGGCACAGATACGCAGTATTTT. Translated: CASSARLAGGTDTQYF. V usage is TRBV7-9 and J usage is TRBJ2-3, with 12 bases that match TRBD2. Germline V lookup: CDR1 SEHNR, CDR2 FQNEAQ (reference sequence). This CDR3 region has 16 residues. The V and J ends lost 5 bases and 1 base, in that order; junction bases with no gene match: 4.

The V gene is TRBV4-1, the J gene TRBJ2-7, with D possibly being TRBD1 (5 bases). The V gene's germline CDR1 is MGHRA and CDR2 YSYEKL. V lost 0 bases and J lost 4, with 10 bases in between. This CDR3 contains 14 residues. As DNA, the CDR3 is TGCGCCAGCAGCCAAGATCTAAAGGGGTACGAGCAGTACTTC. It specifies CASSQDLKGYEQYF.